These 9 T cell receptor beta chains were all obtained from the same sample, sequenced in a study of CD8+CD57+ T cells in acquired aplastic anemia. Patients picked for sequencing had shown CD8+CD57+ cell expansion detected by flow cytometry. Using genomic DNA as the template, TCR beta VDJ and CDR3 profiling was carried out. TCRdb re-called the reads through MiXCR, storing one row per CDR3 protein. The sample has over 150,000 distinct CDR3 sequences, roughly 50% seen once. The sample comprised sorted CD4+, CD8+, or CD8+CD57+ T cells (not recorded which) from PBMCs. These receptors were collected from a human donor with aplastic anemia.

This rearrangement joins TRBV7-2 to TRBJ2-5; D remains ambiguous. The CDR3 is 12 amino acids. In germline, CDR1 is SGHTA, CDR2 FQGNSA. The V end lost 5 bases, the J end lost 4 bases, and 8 bases lay between the germline ends. CDR3 region: CASSLWGETQYF. DNA for the CDR3: TGTGCCAGCAGCCTTTGGGGAGAGACCCAGTACTTC.

Only a few counts were recorded for this clonotype. V gene TRBV11-1 combines with J gene TRBJ2-1; TRBD2 matches 7 bases. Germline values: CDR1 SGHAT, CDR2 FQDESV (reference sequence). CDR3 length: 16 residues. The V segment lost 1 base and the J segment 2 bases; nucleotides outside the gene matches: 5. CDR3 DNA sequence: TGTGCCAGCAGCTTAGTGACGGGAGGACCCTACAATGAGCAGTTCTTC. Residues: CASSLVTGGPYNEQFF. The entire variable domain, with the rest obtained from reference TRBV11-1 and TRBJ2-1, is as follows: EAEVAQSPRYKITEKSQAVAFWCDPISGHATLYWYRQILGQGPELLVQFQDESVVDDSQLPKDRFSAERLKGVDSTLKIQPAELGDSAMYLCASSLVTGGPYNEQFFGPGTRLTVL.

CDR3 sequence: CASSTSRRAFRSNEQFF. DNA for the CDR3: TGTGCCAGCAGTACTAGCAGGAGGGCCTTTCGGAGCAATGAGCAGTTCTTC. The rearrangement joins TRBV25-1 to TRBJ2-1; D might be TRBD2 (6 bases). The CDR3 consists of 17 residues. CDR1 MGHDK and CDR2 SYGVNS come from the germline V gene. Trimming pared 5 bases from V and 6 bases from J, leaving 23 bases between.

This clonotype was detected only once. V is TRBV20-1 and J is TRBJ2-3; D unresolved. V lost 5 bases and J 0 bases, leaving 12 bases between the germline ends. The germline CDR1 and CDR2 sequences are DFQATT and SNEGSKA (reference sequence). This CDR3 is built from 14 residues. The CDR3 is CSAYPTSSTDTQYF. The CDR3 DNA sequence: TGCAGTGCTTACCCAACCTCTAGCACAGATACGCAGTATTTT.

The J gene is TRBJ1-6, the V gene TRBV2; 8 bases align to TRBD1. The V segment lost 7 bases and the J segment 9 bases; nucleotides outside the gene matches: 11. The CDR3 is made up of 15 amino acids. Germline-derived CDR1 and CDR2 are SNHLY and FYNNEI. The CDR3 nucleotides read TGTGCCAGCACCCCGAAGCAGGGGGCGGCTTCACCCCTCCACTTT. Translation gives CASTPKQGAASPLHF. The complete variable domain, with remaining parts taken from reference TRBV2 and TRBJ1-6, reads EPEVTQTPSHQVTQMGQEVILRCVPISNHLYFYWYRQILGQKVEFLVSFYNNEISEKSEIFDDQFSVERPDGSNFTLKIRSTKLEDSAMYFCASTPKQGAASPLHFGNGTRLTVT.

The chain couples TRBV6-1 to TRBJ2-7, with 7 bases that match TRBD2. Germline CDR1 is MNHNS and CDR2 is SASEGT. The V segment lost 7 bases and the J segment 0 bases; nucleotides outside the gene matches: 6. CDR3 size: 14 residues. This chain's CDR3 is CASTGRGVSYEQYF. In nucleotides, the CDR3 is TGTGCCAGCACAGGACGGGGGGTCTCCTACGAGCAGTACTTC.

The chain couples TRBV9 to TRBJ2-3; possible D gene TRBD2, 6 bases. CDR1 and CDR2 (germline): SGDLS, YYNGEE. The CDR3 loop spans 16 amino acids. V lost 0 bases, J lost 0 bases, and 11 bases lay in between. CDR3 sequence reads: CASSVGGRSSTDTQYF. The CDR3 DNA sequence: TGTGCCAGCAGCGTAGGGGGGAGGTCTAGCACAGATACGCAGTATTTT.

In this sample, this clonotype turned up once. This chain joins TRBV19 and TRBJ1-1; D is perhaps TRBD1 (5 bases). The CDR3 consists of 12 residues. Trimming stripped 1 base from V and 8 bases from J, with 8 bases between. Germline V CDR1 and CDR2: LNHDA, SQIVND (reference sequence). CDR3 DNA: TGTGCCAGTAGTATAGGACAGCTCGAAGCTTTCTTT. This sequence encodes CASSIGQLEAFF.

Comments on this clonotype: A read error may explain this, as a much larger clone is one base away. This sequence joins TRBV10-3 and TRBJ2-1; D could derive from TRBD1 or TRBD2 (6 bases each). Trimming removed 8 bases at V and 2 bases at J, with 16 bases between. The CDR3 runs 15 residues. Germline V gene lookup returns CDR1 ENHRY and CDR2 SYGVKD. The CDR3 DNA is TGTGCCATCGGTTTCGGGGGCGCGACCTACAATGAGCAGTTCTTC. Its protein is CAIGFGGATYNEQFF.